Listed here is a single T cell receptor beta chain. This sample is drawn from a study of blood T cell repertoires in COVID-19. About the study: Nucleic acid was either cDNA or gDNA, and it came from T cells, B-cell-depleted T cells, or PBMCs.

During active infection, Seattle patients enrolled and were then monitored through disease. Some clones are missing from TCRdb's copy, which holds only in-frame ones; the method was immunoSEQ multiplex PCR. The repertoire includes approximately 90,000 clones, about nine tenths of them detected once, and under 5.5% sits in the top ten. The germline V gene has CDR1 LNHDA and CDR2 SQIVND (reference sequence). The CDR3 contains 11 residues. The V and J ends lost 9 bases and 13 bases, in that order; junction bases with no gene match: 7. The sequence was obtained from a man aged 55 to 69 with COVID-19, enrolled during active disease. The chain combines TRBV19 with TRBJ1-5; 9 bases match TRBD1. Sequenced material: peripheral blood. CDR3: CASSDRGVQHF. The CDR3, as DNA: TGTGCCAGCTCTGACAGGGGGGTTCAGCATTTT.